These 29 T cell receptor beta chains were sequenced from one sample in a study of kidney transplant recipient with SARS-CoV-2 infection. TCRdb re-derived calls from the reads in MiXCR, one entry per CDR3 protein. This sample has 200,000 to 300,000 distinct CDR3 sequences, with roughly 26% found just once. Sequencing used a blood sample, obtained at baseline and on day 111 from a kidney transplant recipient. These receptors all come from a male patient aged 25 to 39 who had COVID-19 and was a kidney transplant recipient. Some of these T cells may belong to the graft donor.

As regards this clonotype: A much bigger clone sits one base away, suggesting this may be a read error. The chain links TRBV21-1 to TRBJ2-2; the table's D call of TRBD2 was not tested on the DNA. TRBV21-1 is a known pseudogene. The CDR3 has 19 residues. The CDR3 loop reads CASSIPPDSGRVDTGELFF. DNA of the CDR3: TGTGCCAGCAGCATTCCCCCGGATAGCGGGAGGGTGGACACCGGGGAGCTGTTTTTT.

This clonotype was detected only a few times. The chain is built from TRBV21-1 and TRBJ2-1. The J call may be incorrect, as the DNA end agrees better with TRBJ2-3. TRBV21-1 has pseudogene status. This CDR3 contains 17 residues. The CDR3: CASSRKVATVMQDTQYF. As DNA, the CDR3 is TGTGCCAGCAGTAGAAAGGTAGCTACAGTCATGCAAGATACGCAGTATTTT.

DNA of the CDR3: TGTGCCAGCAGCCAAGGTTACCGGGGGTACTACAATGAGCAGTTCTTC. Protein product: CASSQGYRGYYNEQFF. V usage is TRBV4-2 and J usage is TRBJ2-1; possible D gene TRBD2, 6 bases. The CDR3 has 16 residues. Between the trimmed V and J ends, which lost 1 base and 3 bases, there was a span of 13 bases. The germline V gene encodes CDR1 LGHNA and CDR2 YNFKEQ.

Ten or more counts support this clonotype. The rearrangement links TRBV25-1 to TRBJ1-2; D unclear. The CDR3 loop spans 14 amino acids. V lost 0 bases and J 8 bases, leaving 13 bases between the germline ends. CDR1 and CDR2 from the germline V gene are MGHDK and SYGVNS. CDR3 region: CASSEYSLGFGYTF. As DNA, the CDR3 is TGTGCCAGCAGTGAATATTCACTGGGATTCGGCTACACCTTC.

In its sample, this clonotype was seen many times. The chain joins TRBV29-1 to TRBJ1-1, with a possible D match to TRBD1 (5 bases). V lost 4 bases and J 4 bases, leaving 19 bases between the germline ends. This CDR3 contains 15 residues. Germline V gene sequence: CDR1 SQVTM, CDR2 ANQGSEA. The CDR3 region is CSVVGGWEQGTEAFF. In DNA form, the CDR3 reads TGCAGCGTTGTTGGGGGATGGGAGCAGGGCACTGAAGCTTTCTTT.

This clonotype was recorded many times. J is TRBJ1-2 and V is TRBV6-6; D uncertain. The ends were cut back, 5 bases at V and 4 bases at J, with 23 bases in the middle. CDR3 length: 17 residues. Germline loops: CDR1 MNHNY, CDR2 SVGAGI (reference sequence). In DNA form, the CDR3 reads TGTGCCAGCAGTGGCTTGAAAGGTGGGAGAAAGACCTATGGCTACACCTTC. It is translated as CASSGLKGGRKTYGYTF.

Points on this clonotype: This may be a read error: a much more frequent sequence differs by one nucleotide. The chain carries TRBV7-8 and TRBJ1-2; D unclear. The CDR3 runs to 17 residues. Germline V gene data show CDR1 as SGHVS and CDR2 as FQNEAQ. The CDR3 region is CASSCSAFTRKTYGYAF. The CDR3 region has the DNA TGTGCCAGCAGCTGCTCCGCGTTTACCCGAAAGACCTATGGCTACGCCTTC.

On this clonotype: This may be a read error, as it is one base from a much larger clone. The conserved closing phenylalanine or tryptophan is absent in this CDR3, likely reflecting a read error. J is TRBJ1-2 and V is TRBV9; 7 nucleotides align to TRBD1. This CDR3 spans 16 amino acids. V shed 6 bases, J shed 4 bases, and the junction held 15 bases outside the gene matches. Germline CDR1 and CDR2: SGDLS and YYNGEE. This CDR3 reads CASTQGYSRKTYGYTL. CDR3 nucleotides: TGTGCCAGCACACAGGGGTACTCAAGAAAGACCTATGGCTACACCCTC.

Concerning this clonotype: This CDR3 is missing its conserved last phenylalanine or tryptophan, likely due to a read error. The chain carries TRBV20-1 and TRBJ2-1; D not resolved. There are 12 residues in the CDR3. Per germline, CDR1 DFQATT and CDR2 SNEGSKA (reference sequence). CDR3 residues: CSGLSSYNEQFL. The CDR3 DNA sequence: TGCAGCGGCTTAAGTTCCTACAATGAGCAGTTCCTC.

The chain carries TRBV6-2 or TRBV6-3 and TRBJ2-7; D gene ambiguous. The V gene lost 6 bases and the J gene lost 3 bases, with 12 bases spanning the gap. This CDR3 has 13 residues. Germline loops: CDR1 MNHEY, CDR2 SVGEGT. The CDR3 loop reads CASRDGGYYEQYV. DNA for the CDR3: TGTGCCAGCAGGGACGGCGGATACTACGAGCAGTACGTC.

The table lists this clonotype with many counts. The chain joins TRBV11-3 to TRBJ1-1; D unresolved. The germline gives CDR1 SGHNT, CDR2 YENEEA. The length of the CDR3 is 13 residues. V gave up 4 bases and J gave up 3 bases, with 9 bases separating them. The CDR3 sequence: CASSSDGYTEAFF. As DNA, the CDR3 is TGTGCCAGCAGCTCCGACGGTTACACTGAAGCTTTCTTT.

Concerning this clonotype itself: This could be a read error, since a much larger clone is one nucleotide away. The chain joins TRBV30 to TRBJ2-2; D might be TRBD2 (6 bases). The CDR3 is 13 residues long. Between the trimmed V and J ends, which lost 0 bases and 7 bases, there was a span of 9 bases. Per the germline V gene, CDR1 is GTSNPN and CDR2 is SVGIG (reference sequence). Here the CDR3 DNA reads TGTGCCTGGAGTGTGGCTAGCGTCGGGGAGCTGTTTTTT. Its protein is CAWSVASVGELFF. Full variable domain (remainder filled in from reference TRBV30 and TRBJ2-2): SQTIHQWPATLVQPVGSPLSLECTVEGTSNPNLYWYRQAAGRGLQLLFYSVGIGQISSEVPQNLSASRPQDRQFILSSKKLLLSDSGFYLCAWSVASVGELFFGEGSRLTVL.

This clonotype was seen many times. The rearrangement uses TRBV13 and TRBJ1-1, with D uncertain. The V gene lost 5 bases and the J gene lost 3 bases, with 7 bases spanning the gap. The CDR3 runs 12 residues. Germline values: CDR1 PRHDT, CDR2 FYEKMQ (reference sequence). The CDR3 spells CASSLRYTEAFF. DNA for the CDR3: TGTGCCAGCAGCCTTAGATACACTGAAGCTTTCTTT.

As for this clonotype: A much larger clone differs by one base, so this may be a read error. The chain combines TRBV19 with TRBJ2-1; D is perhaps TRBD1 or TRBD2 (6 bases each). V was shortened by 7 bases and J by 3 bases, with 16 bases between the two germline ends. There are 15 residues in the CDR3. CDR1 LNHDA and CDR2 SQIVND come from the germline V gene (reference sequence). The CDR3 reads CASMVGGSSYNEQFF. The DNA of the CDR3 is TGTGCCAGTATGGTAGGGGGGAGTAGCTACAATGAGCAGTTCTTC.

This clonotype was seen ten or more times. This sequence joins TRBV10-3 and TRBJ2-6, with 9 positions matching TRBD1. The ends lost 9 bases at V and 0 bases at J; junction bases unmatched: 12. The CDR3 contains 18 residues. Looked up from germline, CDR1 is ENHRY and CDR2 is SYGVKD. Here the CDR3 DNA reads TGTGCCATTACCGGTCGGACAGGGGATCCCTCTGGGGCCAACGTCCTGACTTTC. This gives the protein CAITGRTGDPSGANVLTF.

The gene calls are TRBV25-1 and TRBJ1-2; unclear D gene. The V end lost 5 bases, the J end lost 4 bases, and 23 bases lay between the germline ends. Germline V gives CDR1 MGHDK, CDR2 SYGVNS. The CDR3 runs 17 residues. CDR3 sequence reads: CASSSFAELGESYGYTF. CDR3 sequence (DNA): TGTGCCAGCAGTTCCTTCGCAGAACTGGGAGAGTCCTATGGCTACACCTTC.

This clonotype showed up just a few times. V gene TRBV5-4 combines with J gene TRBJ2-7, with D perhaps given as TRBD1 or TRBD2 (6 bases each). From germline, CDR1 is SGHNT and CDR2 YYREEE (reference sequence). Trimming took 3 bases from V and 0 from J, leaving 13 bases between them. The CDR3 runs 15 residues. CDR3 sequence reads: CASSSMGGVSYEQYF. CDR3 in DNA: TGTGCCAGCAGCTCGATGGGGGGCGTCTCCTACGAGCAGTACTTC.

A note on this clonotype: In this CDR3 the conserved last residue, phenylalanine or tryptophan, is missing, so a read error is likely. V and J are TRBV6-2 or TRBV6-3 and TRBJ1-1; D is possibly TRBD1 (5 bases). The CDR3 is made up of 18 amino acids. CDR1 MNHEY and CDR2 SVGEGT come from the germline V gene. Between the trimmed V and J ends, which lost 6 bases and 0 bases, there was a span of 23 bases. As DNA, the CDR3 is TGTGCCAGCAGAAGGGGAGGAGCTCGTGGAAAGCTGAACACTGAAGCTTTCCTT. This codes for CASRRGGARGKLNTEAFL.

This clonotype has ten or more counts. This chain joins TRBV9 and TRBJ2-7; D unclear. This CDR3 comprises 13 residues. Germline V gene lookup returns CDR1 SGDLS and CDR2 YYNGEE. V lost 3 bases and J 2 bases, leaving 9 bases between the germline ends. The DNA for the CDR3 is TGTGCCAGCAGCGGCAGAGTCACCTACGAGCAGTACTTC. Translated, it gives CASSGRVTYEQYF. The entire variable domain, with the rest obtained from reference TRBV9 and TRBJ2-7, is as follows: DSGVTQTPKHLITATGQRVTLRCSPRSGDLSVYWYQQSLDQGLQFLIQYYNGEERAKGNILERFSAQQFPDLHSELNLSSLELGDSALYFCASSGRVTYEQYFGPGTRLTVT.

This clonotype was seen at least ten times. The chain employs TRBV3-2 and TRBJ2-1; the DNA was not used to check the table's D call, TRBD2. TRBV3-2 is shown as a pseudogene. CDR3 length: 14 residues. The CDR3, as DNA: TGTGCCAGCAGGCCGGGACTAGGAGCCAATGAGCAGTTCTTC. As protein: CASRPGLGANEQFF.

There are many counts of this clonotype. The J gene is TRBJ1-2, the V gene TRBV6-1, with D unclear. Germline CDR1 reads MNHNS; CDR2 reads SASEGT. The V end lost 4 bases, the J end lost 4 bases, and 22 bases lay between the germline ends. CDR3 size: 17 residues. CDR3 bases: TGTGCCAGCAGTGTCTCAGTGGAATGTAGAAAGACCTATGGCTACACCTTC. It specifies CASSVSVECRKTYGYTF.

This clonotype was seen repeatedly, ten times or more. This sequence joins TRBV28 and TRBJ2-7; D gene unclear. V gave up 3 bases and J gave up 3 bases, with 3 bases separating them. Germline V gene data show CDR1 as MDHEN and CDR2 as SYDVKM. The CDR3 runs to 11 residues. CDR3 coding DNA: TGTGCCAGCAGTTTTCGCTACGAGCAGTACTTC. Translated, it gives CASSFRYEQYF.

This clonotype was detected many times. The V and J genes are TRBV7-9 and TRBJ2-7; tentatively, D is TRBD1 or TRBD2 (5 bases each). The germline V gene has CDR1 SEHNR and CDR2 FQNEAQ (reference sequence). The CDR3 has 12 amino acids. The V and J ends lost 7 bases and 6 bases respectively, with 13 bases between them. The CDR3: CASTKWDREQYF. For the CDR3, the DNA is TGTGCCAGCACCAAATGGGACCGCGAGCAGTACTTC.

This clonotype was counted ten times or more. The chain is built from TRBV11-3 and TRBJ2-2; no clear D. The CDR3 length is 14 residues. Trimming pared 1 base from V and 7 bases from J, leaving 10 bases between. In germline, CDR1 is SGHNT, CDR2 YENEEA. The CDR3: CASSLGGGLGELFF. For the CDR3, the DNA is TGTGCCAGCAGCTTAGGTGGCGGCCTCGGGGAGCTGTTTTTT.

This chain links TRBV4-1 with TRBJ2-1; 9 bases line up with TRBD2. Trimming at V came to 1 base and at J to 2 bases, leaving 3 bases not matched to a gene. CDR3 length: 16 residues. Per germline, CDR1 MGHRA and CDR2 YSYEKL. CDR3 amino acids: CASSQGGRAAYNEQFF. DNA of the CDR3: TGCGCCAGCAGCCAAGGCGGGAGGGCCGCCTACAATGAGCAGTTCTTC.

The CDR3 loop reads CASSNSHPRKTYGYTF. The CDR3 DNA follows: TGTGCCAGCTCAAATTCTCATCCACGAAAGACCTATGGCTACACCTTC. V gene TRBV5-8 combines with J gene TRBJ1-2; D is unclear. The CDR3 runs to 16 residues. V was shortened by 7 bases and J by 4 bases, with 23 bases between the two germline ends. Germline V CDR1 and CDR2: SGHTS, YDEGEE.

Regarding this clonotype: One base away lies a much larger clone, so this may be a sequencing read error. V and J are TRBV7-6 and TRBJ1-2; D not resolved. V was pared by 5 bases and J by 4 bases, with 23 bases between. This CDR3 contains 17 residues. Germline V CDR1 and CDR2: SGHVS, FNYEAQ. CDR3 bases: TGTGCCAGCAGCCTTTATAGTGAATCTCGAAAGACCTATGGCTACACCTTC. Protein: CASSLYSESRKTYGYTF.

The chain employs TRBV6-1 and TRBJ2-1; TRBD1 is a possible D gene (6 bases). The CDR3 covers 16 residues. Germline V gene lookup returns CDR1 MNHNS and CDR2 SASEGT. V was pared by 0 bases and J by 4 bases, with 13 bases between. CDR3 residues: CASSEAPDRMYNEQFF. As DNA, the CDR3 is TGTGCCAGCAGTGAAGCGCCGGACAGAATGTACAATGAGCAGTTCTTC.

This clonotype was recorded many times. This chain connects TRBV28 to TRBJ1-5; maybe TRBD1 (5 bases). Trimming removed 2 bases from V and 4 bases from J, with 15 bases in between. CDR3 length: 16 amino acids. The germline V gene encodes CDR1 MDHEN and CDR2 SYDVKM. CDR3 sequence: CASSLRVSGKNQPQHF. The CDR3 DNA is TGTGCCAGCAGTTTAAGGGTTTCAGGGAAGAATCAGCCCCAGCATTTT.